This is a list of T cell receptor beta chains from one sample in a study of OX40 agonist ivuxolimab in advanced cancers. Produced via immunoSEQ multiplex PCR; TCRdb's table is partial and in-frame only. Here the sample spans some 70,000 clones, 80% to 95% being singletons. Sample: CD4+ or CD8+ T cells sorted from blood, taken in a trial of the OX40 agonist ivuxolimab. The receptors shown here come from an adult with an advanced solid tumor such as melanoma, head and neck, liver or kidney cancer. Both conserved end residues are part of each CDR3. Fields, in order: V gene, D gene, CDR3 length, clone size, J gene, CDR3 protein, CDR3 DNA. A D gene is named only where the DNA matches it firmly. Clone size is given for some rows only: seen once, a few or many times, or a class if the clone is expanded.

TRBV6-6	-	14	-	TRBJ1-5	CASTHRSSNQPQHF	TGTGCCAGCACCCACCGGTCTAGCAATCAGCCCCAGCATTTT
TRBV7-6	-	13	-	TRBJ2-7	CASSSLGSYEQYF	TGTGCCAGCAGCTCCCTAGGTTCCTACGAGCAGTACTTC
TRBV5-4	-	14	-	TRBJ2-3	CASSLRLVADTQYF	TGTGCCAGCAGCTTGAGACTAGTGGCAGATACGCAGTATTTT
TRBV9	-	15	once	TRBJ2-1	CASSVVGNSYNEQFF	TGTGCCAGCAGCGTAGTAGGGAACTCCTACAATGAGCAGTTCTTC
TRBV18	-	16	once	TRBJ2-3	CASSPVGRGLSDTQYF	TGTGCCAGCTCACCCGTTGGTCGAGGGTTGTCAGATACGCAGTATTTT
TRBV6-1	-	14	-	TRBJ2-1	CASITSRAYNEQFF	TGTGCCAGCATTACGTCTCGGGCCTACAATGAGCAGTTCTTC
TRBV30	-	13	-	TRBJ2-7	CAWSAGHSYEQYF	TGTGCCTGGAGTGCGGGACACTCCTACGAGCAGTACTTC
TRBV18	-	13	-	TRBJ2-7	CASSPDIVSEQYF	TGTGCCAGCTCACCGGACATCGTCTCCGAGCAGTACTTC
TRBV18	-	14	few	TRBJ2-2	CASSSDQTTGELFF	TGTGCCAGCTCATCGGATCAGACGACCGGGGAGCTGTTTTTT
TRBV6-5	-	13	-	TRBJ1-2	CASSSPGGNGYTF	TGTGCCAGCAGTTCTCCGGGGGGAAATGGCTACACCTTC
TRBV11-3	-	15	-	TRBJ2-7	CASSLGPGHQYEQYF	TGTGCCAGCAGCTTAGGCCCCGGACACCAATACGAGCAGTACTTC
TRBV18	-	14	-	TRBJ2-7	CASSKGSPSYEQYF	TGTGCCAGCTCAAAAGGCAGTCCTTCCTACGAGCAGTACTTC
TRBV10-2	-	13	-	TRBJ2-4	CASSESRLGIQYF	TGCGCCAGCAGTGAGTCGAGGTTGGGCATTCAGTACTTC
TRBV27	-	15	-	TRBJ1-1	CASSKILDSYTEAFF	TGTGCCAGCAGCAAAATACTCGACAGTTACACTGAAGCTTTCTTT
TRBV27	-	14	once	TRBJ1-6	CASSLVGSGSPLHF	TGTGCCAGCAGTTTAGTAGGGTCCGGGTCACCCCTCCACTTT
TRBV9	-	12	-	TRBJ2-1	CASSVEAGPPFF	TGTGCCAGCAGCGTAGAGGCGGGACCCCCGTTCTTC
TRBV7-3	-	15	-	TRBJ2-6	CASSRIRLGANVLTF	TGTGCCAGCAGCAGGATCCGCCTGGGGGCCAACGTCCTGACTTTC
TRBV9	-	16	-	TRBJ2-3	CASSVDMQSSTDTQYF	TGTGCCAGCAGCGTAGATATGCAGTCTAGCACAGATACGCAGTATTTT
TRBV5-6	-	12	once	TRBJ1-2	CASSLKGYGYTF	TGTGCCAGCAGCTTAAAAGGGTATGGCTACACCTTC
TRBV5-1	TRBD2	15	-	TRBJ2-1	CASSLAGAGGNEQFF	TGCGCCAGCAGCTTGGCCGGAGCGGGAGGTAATGAGCAGTTCTTC
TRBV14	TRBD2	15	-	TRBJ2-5	CASSQRAGGQETQYF	TGTGCCAGCAGCCAAAGAGCGGGGGGGCAAGAGACCCAGTACTTC
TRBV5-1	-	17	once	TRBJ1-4	CASSLGPSRGQTEKLFF	TGCGCCAGCAGCTTAGGCCCCTCCAGGGGTCAGACTGAAAAACTGTTTTTT
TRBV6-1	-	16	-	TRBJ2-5	CASSGRGRAGVETQYF	TGTGCCAGCAGTGGCCGTGGACGGGCTGGGGTGGAGACCCAGTACTTC
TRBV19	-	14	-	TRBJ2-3	CASTKRGNSDTQYF	TGTGCCAGTACCAAAAGGGGGAACTCAGATACGCAGTATTTT
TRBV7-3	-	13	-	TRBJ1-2	CASSPGTDYGYTF	TGTGCCAGCAGCCCGGGGACGGACTATGGCTACACCTTC